This T cell receptor (beta chain) was found in a study of cytomegalovirus exposure and HLA in healthy donors. This clone was seen a few times. The PCR employed 60 Vbeta primers together with 13 Jbeta primers. This table comes from immunoSEQ multiplex PCR, and its TCRdb copy is limited to in-frame clones, with some not included. This table holds 190,000 or so clones, less than 90% found once. The receptor was derived from a man aged 50 or older in good health and CMV-seronegative. Sequenced: PBMCs.

CDR3 sequence: CASSLGRDGPYEQYF. CDR3 DNA sequence: TGTGCCAGCAGCTTGGGGAGGGACGGGCCGTACGAGCAGTACTTC. The rearrangement joins TRBV5-4 to TRBJ2-7, with D possibly TRBD2 on 6 matching bases. The V and J ends lost 0 bases and 4 bases respectively, with 14 bases between them. The CDR3 loop spans 15 amino acids. Looked up from germline, CDR1 is SGHNT and CDR2 is YYREEE (reference sequence). Full variable domain (remainder filled in from reference TRBV5-4 and TRBJ2-7): ETGVTQSPTHLIKTRGQQVTLRCSSQSGHNTVSWYQQALGQGPQFIFQYYREEENGRGNFPPRFSGLQFPNYSSELNVNALELDDSALYLCASSLGRDGPYEQYFGPGTRLTVT.